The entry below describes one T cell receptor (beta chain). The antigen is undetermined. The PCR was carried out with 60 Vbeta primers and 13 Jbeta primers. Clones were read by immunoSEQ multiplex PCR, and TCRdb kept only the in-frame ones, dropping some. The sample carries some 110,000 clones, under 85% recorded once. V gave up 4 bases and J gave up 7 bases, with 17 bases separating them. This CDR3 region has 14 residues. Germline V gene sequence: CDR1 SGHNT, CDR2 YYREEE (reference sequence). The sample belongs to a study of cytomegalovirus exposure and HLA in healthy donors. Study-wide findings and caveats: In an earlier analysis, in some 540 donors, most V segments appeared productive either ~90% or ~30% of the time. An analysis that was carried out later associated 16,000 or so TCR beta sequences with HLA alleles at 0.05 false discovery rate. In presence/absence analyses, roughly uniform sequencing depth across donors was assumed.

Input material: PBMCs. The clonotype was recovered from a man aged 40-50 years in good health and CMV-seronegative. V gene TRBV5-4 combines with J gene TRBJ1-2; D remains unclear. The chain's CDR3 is CASSIPTGRSGYTF. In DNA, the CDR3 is TGTGCCAGCAGCATCCCGACCGGCCGGAGTGGCTACACCTTC.